These 13 T cell receptor beta chains came from one sample sequenced in a study of T cell clones after liver transplantation. Generated by immunoSEQ multiplex PCR, the TCRdb table keeps only in-frame clones and is missing some. Seen here are 95,000 to 110,000 clones, under 90% observed once, and the top ten hold about 2.8%. Material: CD4+ T cells from blood, obtained approximately 45 months after liver transplant. The receptors derive from a human patient who received a liver transplant. The graft donor may be the source of some T cells.

The table lists this clone with a count of one. The CDR3 protein is CASSLGTGDGQPQHF. CDR3 DNA: TGTGCCAGCAGTTTAGGGACAGGGGACGGTCAGCCCCAGCATTTT. The chain recombines TRBV28 with TRBJ1-5, with TRBD1 matching 10 bases. The length of the CDR3 is 15 residues. Looked up from germline, CDR1 is MDHEN and CDR2 is SYDVKM. V lost 2 bases and J lost 6; bases outside the gene matches: 4. Based on the CDR3 plus reference TRBV28 and TRBJ1-5, the full variable domain is DVKVTQSSRYLVKRTGEKVFLECVQDMDHENMFWYRQDPGLGLRLIYFSYDVKMKEKGDIPEGYSVSREKKERFSLILESASTNQTSMYLCASSLGTGDGQPQHFGDGTRLSIL.

This chain connects TRBV5-1 to TRBJ2-5, with D maybe TRBD1 (5 bases). The CDR3 is 16 amino acids. Germline loops: CDR1 SGHRS, CDR2 YFSETQ. Trimming shortened V by 0 bases and J by 2 bases, and 14 bases separated the two germline ends. Here the CDR3 DNA reads TGCGCCAGCAGCTTGGCCAGGCCAGGGTGGCAAGAGACCCAGTACTTC. Its protein is CASSLARPGWQETQYF. Together with reference TRBV5-1 and TRBJ2-5, the CDR3 gives the full variable domain: KAGVTQTPRYLIKTRGQQVTLSCSPISGHRSVSWYQQTPGQGLQFLFEYFSETQRNKGNFPGRFSGRQFSNSRSEMNVSTLELGDSALYLCASSLARPGWQETQYFGPGTRLLVL.

This rearrangement joins TRBV19 to TRBJ1-5, with TRBD1 as a possible D gene (5 bases). The CDR3 consists of 15 residues. Germline V gives CDR1 LNHDA, CDR2 SQIVND (reference sequence). V was clipped by 3 bases and J by 5 bases, with 14 bases between them. The CDR3 protein is CASSMVSGSHQPQHF. The DNA of the CDR3 is TGTGCCAGTAGTATGGTGTCAGGGTCCCATCAGCCCCAGCATTTT.

This clone was detected only a few times. J is TRBJ2-1 and V is TRBV4-1, with 13 bases identical to TRBD2. CDR1 and CDR2 (germline): MGHRA, YSYEKL. This CDR3 has 18 amino acids. V lost 0 bases to trimming and J lost 4 bases; unmatched junction nucleotides: 6. CDR3 region: CASSQDSTSGRIYNEQFF. The CDR3 DNA is TGCGCCAGCAGCCAAGATTCGACTAGCGGGAGGATTTACAATGAGCAGTTCTTC.

The chain has TRBV27 and TRBJ2-2; D is unresolved. V lost 5 bases to trimming and J lost 7 bases, with 8 bases between them. This CDR3 region has 12 residues. Per the germline V gene, CDR1 is MNHEY and CDR2 is SMNVEV (reference sequence). In nucleotides, the CDR3 is TGTGCCAGCAGTCTAGTGAGCGGGGAGCTGTTTTTT. Amino acids: CASSLVSGELFF.

V is TRBV4-1 and J is TRBJ2-3, with TRBD1 identical over 12 bases. The germline gives CDR1 MGHRA, CDR2 YSYEKL. V dropped 0 bases and J dropped 4; count of bases not matched to a gene: 14. This CDR3 comprises 20 residues. The chain's CDR3 is CASSQDMGDRGRGLPDTQYF. The CDR3 bases are TGCGCCAGCAGCCAAGATATGGGGGACAGGGGGCGAGGGCTTCCAGATACGCAGTATTTT.

This clone was observed a few times. This chain connects TRBV18 to TRBJ1-2; D remains ambiguous. Germline lookup yields CDR1 KGHSH and CDR2 LQKENI. V shed 5 bases and J shed 6 bases, with 13 bases lying between them. The CDR3 is made up of 13 amino acids. The CDR3 coding sequence is TGTGCCAGCTCAATAAGGGAAATCGATGGCTACACCTTC. Protein sequence: CASSIREIDGYTF.

V and J are TRBV29-1 and TRBJ2-1; TRBD2 matches at 8 bases. This CDR3 is 14 amino acids long. Trimming at V came to 5 bases and at J to 3 bases, leaving 6 bases not matched to a gene. CDR1 and CDR2 from the germline V gene are SQVTM and ANQGSEA. The CDR3 sequence is CSVNGGTSYNEQFF. The CDR3 DNA reads TGCAGCGTTAACGGCGGGACTAGCTACAATGAGCAGTTCTTC.

The chain has TRBV5-1 and TRBJ2-3, with 11 bases identical to TRBD2. Germline assignment: CDR1 SGHRS and CDR2 YFSETQ. The V gene end was trimmed by 3 bases and the J gene end by 0 bases; junction bases not matched to a gene: 9. This CDR3 is 18 amino acids long. This chain's CDR3 is CASSSNGGLAASTDTQYF. The CDR3 DNA reads TGCGCCAGCAGCTCCAATGGGGGACTAGCGGCTAGCACAGATACGCAGTATTTT. The full variable domain, completed using reference TRBV5-1 and TRBJ2-3, is KAGVTQTPRYLIKTRGQQVTLSCSPISGHRSVSWYQQTPGQGLQFLFEYFSETQRNKGNFPGRFSGRQFSNSRSEMNVSTLELGDSALYLCASSSNGGLAASTDTQYFGPGTRLTVL.

CDR3 residues: CASSGAGGGEQFF. As DNA, the CDR3 is TGCGCCAGCAGTGGGGCGGGAGGGGGTGAGCAGTTCTTC. The gene calls are TRBV10-2 and TRBJ2-1; 9 nucleotides line up with TRBD2. The CDR3 runs to 13 residues. Looked up from germline, CDR1 is WSHSY and CDR2 is SAAADI. Trimming removed 4 bases from V and 9 bases from J; junction bases left unmatched: 4.

The chain couples TRBV10-3 to TRBJ2-6; D is tentatively TRBD1 or TRBD2 (5 bases each). CDR1 is ENHRY and CDR2 is SYGVKD in the germline V gene. The CDR3 length is 17 residues. Trimming took 8 bases from V and 0 from J, leaving 17 bases between them. For the CDR3, the DNA is TGTGCCATCGGGGGAAGAGGGGTGAGCTCTGGGGCCAACGTCCTGACTTTC. Its protein is CAIGGRGVSSGANVLTF.

This chain uses TRBV19 with TRBJ2-1, with 7 bases that match TRBD2. Germline assignment: CDR1 LNHDA and CDR2 SQIVND (reference sequence). V gave up 5 bases and J gave up 7 bases; unmatched junction bases: 11. The CDR3 is 15 residues long. DNA for the CDR3: TGTGCCAGTAGTTCTTACGGGGGGACCTTAAATGAGCAGTTCTTC. Translation gives CASSSYGGTLNEQFF.

The chain couples TRBV30 to TRBJ1-2; D unresolved. Germline V gene data show CDR1 as GTSNPN and CDR2 as SVGIG (reference sequence). V lost 5 bases and J lost 4, with 14 bases in between. CDR3 length equals 13 residues. The CDR3 nucleotides are TGTGCCTGGGGCTTGATTTGGCGCTATGGCTACACCTTC. Translation gives CAWGLIWRYGYTF.